The 20 T cell receptor beta chains reported below all come from one sample, sequenced in a study of cytomegalovirus exposure and HLA in healthy donors. The primer mix had 60 Vbeta and 13 Jbeta primers. Method: immunoSEQ multiplex PCR; TCRdb's copy keeps in-frame clones and lacks some. This table holds some 120,000 clones, about 80% found once. What was sequenced was PBMCs. These receptors were collected from a man aged 30-40 years in good health and CMV-seronegative.

The V and J genes are TRBV29-1 and TRBJ2-1, with 11 positions matching TRBD2. This CDR3 comprises 13 residues. The V gene end was trimmed by 7 bases and the J gene end by 12 bases; junction bases not matched to a gene: 11. Germline V CDR1 and CDR2: SQVTM, ANQGSEA. The CDR3 DNA reads TGCAGCGCCGGACTAGCGGGTGGGGCGGGGCAGTTCTTC. Its protein product is CSAGLAGGAGQFF.

V gene TRBV2 combines with J gene TRBJ2-1; TRBD2 aligns across 11 bases. CDR1 is SNHLY and CDR2 is FYNNEI in the germline V gene. The CDR3 spans 15 residues. Trimming removed 4 bases from V and 9 bases from J; junction bases left unmatched: 8. For the CDR3, the DNA is TGTGCCAGCAGTGCCTTAGCGGGGGGGCCTAGTGAGCAGTTCTTC. Its protein product is CASSALAGGPSEQFF.

This clone has just a few counts. The V and J genes are TRBV7-6 and TRBJ1-4, with D tentatively TRBD1 (5 bases). This CDR3 comprises 15 residues. V lost 1 base and J lost 4, with 10 bases in between. The germline V gene has CDR1 SGHVS and CDR2 FNYEAQ. The CDR3 coding sequence is TGTGCCAGCAGCTTAGGACAGACGATTAATGAAAAACTGTTTTTT. Its protein is CASSLGQTINEKLFF.

This chain joins TRBV7-2 and TRBJ2-5; 8 nucleotides agree with TRBD1. The length of the CDR3 is 15 residues. The V gene's germline CDR1 is SGHTA and CDR2 FQGNSA. Trimming at V came to 3 bases and at J to 2 bases, leaving 5 bases not matched to a gene. The DNA of the CDR3 is TGTGCCAGCAGCTTCCCCAGGGGGCCACAAGAGACCCAGTACTTC. This sequence encodes CASSFPRGPQETQYF.

The chain is built from TRBV2 and TRBJ1-5; D gene uncertain. V was shortened by 9 bases and J by 0 bases, with 21 bases between the two germline ends. The CDR3 length is 17 residues. Germline V gene sequence: CDR1 SNHLY, CDR2 FYNNEI. Here the CDR3 reads CARIQDTPSYSNQPQHF. The CDR3 coding sequence is TGTGCCAGAATACAAGACACACCGAGTTATAGCAATCAGCCCCAGCATTTT. The whole variable domain, filled in from reference TRBV2 and TRBJ1-5, reads EPEVTQTPSHQVTQMGQEVILRCVPISNHLYFYWYRQILGQKVEFLVSFYNNEISEKSEIFDDQFSVERPDGSNFTLKIRSTKLEDSAMYFCARIQDTPSYSNQPQHFGDGTRLSIL.

This clone showed up just once. The chain has TRBV2 and TRBJ2-5, with D possibly matching TRBD1 (5 bases). The J call is uncertain, as TRBJ2-7 better fits the DNA end. Germline V lookup: CDR1 SNHLY, CDR2 FYNNEI. The CDR3 has 14 amino acids. The CDR3 DNA is TGTGCCAGCAGTGAAGGGTCAGGGCCCTACGAGCAGTACTTC. This translates into CASSEGSGPYEQYF.

The chain links TRBV6-1 to TRBJ2-1, with 9 nucleotides matching TRBD1. This CDR3 comprises 14 residues. Germline V gene lookup returns CDR1 MNHNS and CDR2 SASEGT. J was trimmed by 8 bases and V by 4 bases; bases with no gene match: 6. CDR3 sequence: CASSGGQGRYEQFF. The CDR3, as DNA: TGTGCCAGCAGTGGCGGACAGGGGCGGTATGAGCAGTTCTTC.

The chain recombines TRBV5-1 with TRBJ2-5; D is unclear. The CDR3 has 14 amino acids. Germline lookup yields CDR1 SGHRS and CDR2 YFSETQ. The ends were cut back, 3 bases at V and 1 base at J, with 10 bases in the middle. CDR3 DNA sequence: TGCGCCAGCAGCTCACCGACACCCCAAGAGACCCAGTACTTC. Translating it yields CASSSPTPQETQYF.

This chain uses TRBV6-1 with TRBJ1-1; tentative D call: TRBD1 (6 bases). The CDR3 has 13 residues. The germline V and J ends were trimmed by 6 bases and 4 bases, with 12 bases remaining between them. Per germline, CDR1 MNHNS and CDR2 SASEGT. CDR3: CASREDSFTEAFF. For the CDR3, the DNA is TGTGCCAGCAGGGAGGACAGTTTCACTGAAGCTTTCTTT.

V is TRBV7-2 and J is TRBJ2-7; 10 bases fit TRBD2. The CDR3 is 15 residues long. The trim removed 0 bases at V and 6 bases at J, leaving 5 bases unmatched. Germline V gives CDR1 SGHTA, CDR2 FQGNSA. CDR3 residues: CASSLASLAGVEQYF. CDR3 DNA: TGTGCCAGCAGCTTAGCCTCCCTAGCGGGAGTCGAGCAGTACTTC.

The genes are TRBV5-6 and TRBJ1-2; D unresolved. Germline CDR1 is SGHDT and CDR2 is YYEEEE. Trimming removed 4 bases from V and 1 base from J, with 14 bases in between. The CDR3 contains 15 residues. CDR3 DNA: TGTGCCAGCAGCCCAAGAGGACTGATTAACTATGGCTACACCTTC. It encodes CASSPRGLINYGYTF.

The chain employs TRBV11-2 and TRBJ2-3; TRBD2 might be the D (6 bases). CDR3 length: 12 residues. Germline CDR1 and CDR2: SGHAT and FQNNGV. Between the trimmed V and J ends, which lost 5 bases and 4 bases, there was a span of 7 bases. The chain's CDR3 is CASSPGADTQYF. CDR3 in DNA: TGTGCCAGCAGCCCGGGGGCAGATACGCAGTATTTT.

The table lists this clone with many counts. This rearrangement joins TRBV5-4 to TRBJ2-1; 9 positions agree with TRBD2. This CDR3 spans 15 amino acids. With 5 bases clipped from V and 4 bases from J, the junction kept 7 bases outside the gene matches. In germline, CDR1 is SGHNT, CDR2 YYREEE (reference sequence). CDR3 protein: CASSLAGASYNEQFF. The CDR3, as DNA: TGTGCCAGCAGTTTAGCGGGAGCGTCTTACAATGAGCAGTTCTTC.

V usage is TRBV7-9 and J usage is TRBJ2-1, with 11 positions matching TRBD2. The CDR3 extends over 17 amino acids. The germline CDR1 and CDR2 sequences are SEHNR and FQNEAQ (reference sequence). The V and J ends lost 0 bases and 7 bases, in that order; junction bases with no gene match: 8. This chain's CDR3 is CASSLAGIAGGPNEQFF. CDR3 nucleotides: TGTGCCAGCAGCTTAGCAGGCATAGCGGGAGGGCCTAATGAGCAGTTCTTC.

In this sample, this clone turned up once. V and J are TRBV4-1 and TRBJ2-1; 12 positions match TRBD2. Germline CDR1 reads MGHRA; CDR2 reads YSYEKL. The CDR3 sequence is 20 residues long. J was trimmed by 1 base and V by 0 bases; bases with no gene match: 10. In DNA, the CDR3 is TGCGCCAGCAGCCAAGATTCTAGCGGGAGGGCCAGGGTATCCTACAATGAGCAGTTCTTC. Its protein product is CASSQDSSGRARVSYNEQFF.

The chain is built from TRBV5-1 and TRBJ2-2, with TRBD2 identical over 7 bases. The CDR3 totals 16 residues. The V gene end was trimmed by 4 bases and the J gene end by 6 bases; junction bases not matched to a gene: 12. Germline lookup yields CDR1 SGHRS and CDR2 YFSETQ. The CDR3 sequence is CASSQLGGLGSGELFF. In DNA, the CDR3 is TGCGCCAGCAGCCAATTAGGAGGACTAGGCTCCGGGGAGCTGTTTTTT.

The genes are TRBV11-2 and TRBJ2-7; 10 nucleotides agree with TRBD1. V lost 1 base and J lost 5; bases outside the gene matches: 8. The CDR3 totals 16 residues. The germline gives CDR1 SGHAT, CDR2 FQNNGV. CDR3 protein: CASSLVATGGLDEQYF. In DNA, the CDR3 is TGTGCCAGCAGCTTAGTAGCGACAGGGGGCCTTGACGAGCAGTACTTC.

This chain uses TRBV7-2 with TRBJ2-2; 8 bases map to TRBD2. The trim removed 3 bases at V and 7 bases at J, leaving 7 bases unmatched. The CDR3 is 15 amino acids. The V gene's germline CDR1 is SGHTA and CDR2 FQGNSA. CDR3 nucleotides: TGTGCCAGCAGCTTGGAGCGGGAGATCGGCGGGGAGCTGTTTTTT. Translation gives CASSLEREIGGELFF.

The chain joins TRBV19 to TRBJ1-4; D perhaps matches TRBD1 (6 bases). Trimming stripped 9 bases from V and 4 bases from J, with 18 bases between. The germline V gene encodes CDR1 LNHDA and CDR2 SQIVND (reference sequence). This CDR3 has 15 residues. The CDR3, as DNA: TGTGCCAGACCTCAAAAGGGACAAAGTAATGAAAAACTGTTTTTT. It is translated as CARPQKGQSNEKLFF. The variable domain in full, completed from reference TRBV19 and TRBJ1-4, reads DGGITQSPKYLFRKEGQNVTLSCEQNLNHDAMYWYRQDPGQGLRLIYYSQIVNDFQKGDIAEGYSVSREKKESFPLTVTSAQKNPTAFYLCARPQKGQSNEKLFFGSGTQLSVL.

The CDR3 loop is CASSDGTVIDQPQHF. In nucleotides, the CDR3 is TGTGCCAGCAGCGACGGGACAGTGATCGATCAGCCCCAGCATTTT. V gene TRBV28 combines with J gene TRBJ1-5; 7 positions agree with TRBD1. The V segment lost 6 bases and the J segment 5 bases; nucleotides outside the gene matches: 10. The CDR3 has 15 amino acids. Per germline, CDR1 MDHEN and CDR2 SYDVKM.